A selection of T cell receptor beta chains follows, all from one sample in a study of blood T cell repertoires in COVID-19. Generated by immunoSEQ multiplex PCR, the TCRdb table keeps only in-frame clones and is missing some. The sample lists fewer than 150,000 clones; just under 85% were seen once. The sample was peripheral blood. These receptors were collected from a human donor in a cohort sampled during active COVID-19. CDR3s include the opening cysteine and the closing phenylalanine or tryptophan. A D gene is named only where the DNA matches it firmly. Expanded clones are given a class, and other clones once, few, many or no size at all.

CDR3 length: 16; V gene: TRBV3-1/TRBV3-2; D gene: .; clone size: .; J gene: TRBJ2-5; CDR3 DNA: TGTGCCAGCAGCCCTGGGACAACGGTCCTTGGAGAGACCCAGTACTTC; CDR3 protein: CASSPGTTVLGETQYF
CDR3 length: 14; V gene: TRBV6-6; D gene: TRBD1; clone size: .; J gene: TRBJ2-7; CDR3 DNA: TGTGCCAGCAGCCCCACAGGGGGCGCCTACGAGCAGTACTTC; CDR3 protein: CASSPTGGAYEQYF
CDR3 length: 13; V gene: TRBV28; D gene: .; clone size: .; J gene: TRBJ2-3; CDR3 DNA: TGTGCCAGCAGTTTCGGGAGAAGAGATACGCAGTATTTT; CDR3 protein: CASSFGRRDTQYF
CDR3 length: 15; V gene: TRBV18; D gene: .; clone size: .; J gene: TRBJ1-3; CDR3 DNA: TGTGCCAGCTCACGGGACTGGGAGGCTGGAAACACCATATATTTT; CDR3 protein: CASSRDWEAGNTIYF
CDR3 length: 14; V gene: TRBV6-5; D gene: .; clone size: .; J gene: TRBJ1-5; CDR3 DNA: TGTGCCAGCAACCCGGCGGGGGGCAGTCAGCCCCAGCATTTT; CDR3 protein: CASNPAGGSQPQHF
CDR3 length: 15; V gene: TRBV5-5; D gene: TRBD2; clone size: .; J gene: TRBJ2-3; CDR3 DNA: TGTGCCAGCAGTCAATTAGCGGGGGGCTCAGATACGCAGTATTTT; CDR3 protein: CASSQLAGGSDTQYF
CDR3 length: 14; V gene: TRBV19; D gene: .; clone size: .; J gene: TRBJ1-5; CDR3 DNA: TGTGCCAGTAGTATAAAGGGGATCAATCAGCCCCAGCATTTT; CDR3 protein: CASSIKGINQPQHF
CDR3 length: 15; V gene: TRBV11-3; D gene: TRBD2; clone size: .; J gene: TRBJ2-1; CDR3 DNA: TGTGCCAGCAGCCTCGGGACTAGCCTCTACAATGAGCAGTTCTTC; CDR3 protein: CASSLGTSLYNEQFF
CDR3 length: 18; V gene: TRBV12-2; D gene: .; clone size: .; J gene: TRBJ2-1; CDR3 DNA: TGTGCAAGTCGCTCCAAGAGGGCACCGTCCTGGCACGACAATGAGCAGTTCTTC; CDR3 protein: CASRSKRAPSWHDNEQFF
CDR3 length: 15; V gene: TRBV10-2; D gene: .; clone size: .; J gene: TRBJ1-1; CDR3 DNA: TGCGCCAGCAGTGAGTTTGGCAGGGGGAACACTGAAGCTTTCTTT; CDR3 protein: CASSEFGRGNTEAFF
CDR3 length: 14; V gene: TRBV5-1; D gene: .; clone size: .; J gene: TRBJ2-7; CDR3 DNA: TGCGCCAGCAGCTTGGCCGTCCAGGCGGGCGAGCAGTACTTC; CDR3 protein: CASSLAVQAGEQYF
CDR3 length: 13; V gene: TRBV15; D gene: TRBD1; clone size: .; J gene: TRBJ2-7; CDR3 DNA: TGTGCCACCAGCACGGGACAGGGGTACGAGCAGTACTTC; CDR3 protein: CATSTGQGYEQYF
CDR3 length: 14; V gene: TRBV7-6; D gene: TRBD1; clone size: .; J gene: TRBJ2-2; CDR3 DNA: TGTGCCAGCAGGAGAGGGACAGACACCGGGGAGCTGTTTTTT; CDR3 protein: CASRRGTDTGELFF
CDR3 length: 16; V gene: TRBV11-3; D gene: .; clone size: .; J gene: TRBJ2-1; CDR3 DNA: TGTGCCAGCAGCTTAGAGGGTAGGGGAGGCTGGAATGAGCAGTTCTTC; CDR3 protein: CASSLEGRGGWNEQFF
CDR3 length: 15; V gene: TRBV11-2; D gene: .; clone size: .; J gene: TRBJ2-1; CDR3 DNA: TGTGCCAGCAGCCCAGCGAGCGCGGGTTACAATGAGCAGTTCTTC; CDR3 protein: CASSPASAGYNEQFF
CDR3 length: 17; V gene: TRBV3-1/TRBV3-2; D gene: TRBD1; clone size: .; J gene: TRBJ1-6; CDR3 DNA: TGTGCCAGCAGCCAACGAACAGGGGGCGATCGGCATTCACCCCTCCACTTT; CDR3 protein: CASSQRTGGDRHSPLHF
CDR3 length: 13; V gene: TRBV12-3/TRBV12-4; D gene: .; clone size: .; J gene: TRBJ1-5; CDR3 DNA: TGTGCCAGCAGCCTTAATAGCAATCAGCCCCAGCATTTT; CDR3 protein: CASSLNSNQPQHF
CDR3 length: 13; V gene: TRBV29-1; D gene: .; clone size: .; J gene: TRBJ1-2; CDR3 DNA: TGCAGCGTTACGGCAGGGATTAACTATGGCTACACCTTC; CDR3 protein: CSVTAGINYGYTF
CDR3 length: 11; V gene: TRBV5-1; D gene: .; clone size: .; J gene: TRBJ1-1; CDR3 DNA: TGCGCCAGCAGCTTGGAGGGGAGGGCTTTCTTT; CDR3 protein: CASSLEGRAFF
CDR3 length: 16; V gene: TRBV4-1; D gene: .; clone size: .; J gene: TRBJ1-1; CDR3 DNA: TGCGCCAGCAGCCAAGATCAGCCGGGTAGGAACACTGAAGCTTTCTTT; CDR3 protein: CASSQDQPGRNTEAFF
CDR3 length: 14; V gene: TRBV7-9; D gene: TRBD2; clone size: .; J gene: TRBJ2-6; CDR3 DNA: TGTGCCAGCAGCGGGGGGGCTGGGGCCAACGTCCTGACTTTC; CDR3 protein: CASSGGAGANVLTF
CDR3 length: 14; V gene: TRBV5-6; D gene: .; clone size: .; J gene: TRBJ2-7; CDR3 DNA: TGTGCCAGCAGCCCAACAGGGAAAGGCTACGAGCAGTACTTC; CDR3 protein: CASSPTGKGYEQYF
CDR3 length: 16; V gene: TRBV7-8; D gene: TRBD2; clone size: once; J gene: TRBJ2-7; CDR3 DNA: TGTGCCAGCAGCCCGAACGGCGGGGGTAGCTCCTACGAGCAGTACTTC; CDR3 protein: CASSPNGGGSSYEQYF
CDR3 length: 14; V gene: TRBV7-9; D gene: .; clone size: .; J gene: TRBJ1-4; CDR3 DNA: TGTGCCAGCAGCTTGGCGGGGGGAGGTGAAAAACTGTTTTTT; CDR3 protein: CASSLAGGGEKLFF
CDR3 length: 17; V gene: TRBV19; D gene: .; clone size: .; J gene: TRBJ1-4; CDR3 DNA: TGTGCCAGTAGTATAAAGGGGGTGAGAGGGCCTGAAGAAAAACTGTTTTTT; CDR3 protein: CASSIKGVRGPEEKLFF
CDR3 length: 16; V gene: TRBV5-1; D gene: TRBD1; clone size: .; J gene: TRBJ2-3; CDR3 DNA: TGCGCCAGCAGCAAGGACAGGGGCGCAAGTACAGATACGCAGTATTTT; CDR3 protein: CASSKDRGASTDTQYF
CDR3 length: 13; V gene: TRBV5-1; D gene: .; clone size: .; J gene: TRBJ2-7; CDR3 DNA: TGCGCCAGCAGCTTGGACAGCCCCTACGAGCAGTACTTC; CDR3 protein: CASSLDSPYEQYF
CDR3 length: 15; V gene: TRBV6-5; D gene: .; clone size: .; J gene: TRBJ1-2; CDR3 DNA: TGTGCCAGCAGTTACTCTGAATTATCCGGCTATGGCTACACCTTC; CDR3 protein: CASSYSELSGYGYTF
CDR3 length: 17; V gene: TRBV3-1/TRBV3-2; D gene: TRBD2; clone size: .; J gene: TRBJ2-5; CDR3 DNA: TGTGCCAGCAGCCAAGTTCTAGCGGGGGGGGCGGAAGAGACCCAGTACTTC; CDR3 protein: CASSQVLAGGAEETQYF
CDR3 length: 14; V gene: TRBV6-6; D gene: TRBD1; clone size: .; J gene: TRBJ1-4; CDR3 DNA: TGTGCCACCAAAACGACAGGGAGTGGTGAAAAACTGTTTTTT; CDR3 protein: CATKTTGSGEKLFF
CDR3 length: 13; V gene: TRBV18; D gene: .; clone size: .; J gene: TRBJ1-2; CDR3 DNA: TGTGCCAGCTCACGTGACAGAAACTATGGCTACACCTTC; CDR3 protein: CASSRDRNYGYTF
CDR3 length: 14; V gene: TRBV21-1; D gene: .; clone size: .; J gene: TRBJ2-7; CDR3 DNA: TGTGCCAGCATTAAAGACAGGCCAACCTACGAGCAGTACTTC; CDR3 protein: CASIKDRPTYEQYF
CDR3 length: 13; V gene: TRBV7-3; D gene: .; clone size: .; J gene: TRBJ2-7; CDR3 DNA: TGTGCCAGCAGCCAACGGCGAGGGCTCCAGCAGTACTTC; CDR3 protein: CASSQRRGLQQYF
CDR3 length: 14; V gene: TRBV19; D gene: .; clone size: .; J gene: TRBJ2-3; CDR3 DNA: TGTGCCAGTGGTCCAGGGCTGAGCACAGATACGCAGTATTTT; CDR3 protein: CASGPGLSTDTQYF
CDR3 length: 14; V gene: TRBV2; D gene: .; clone size: .; J gene: TRBJ1-2; CDR3 DNA: TGTGCCAGCAGTGAAACAGATGGGAACTATGGCTACACCTTC; CDR3 protein: CASSETDGNYGYTF
CDR3 length: 14; V gene: TRBV5-4; D gene: .; clone size: .; J gene: TRBJ1-6; CDR3 DNA: TGTGCCAGCAGCTTGAATTTCTGGGAGTCACCCCTCCACTTT; CDR3 protein: CASSLNFWESPLHF
CDR3 length: 16; V gene: TRBV20-1; D gene: .; clone size: .; J gene: TRBJ2-4; CDR3 DNA: TGCAGTGCTAGTGGACTCTCCGGCATGGCCAAAAACATTCAGTACTTC; CDR3 protein: CSASGLSGMAKNIQYF
CDR3 length: 15; V gene: TRBV6-6; D gene: TRBD2; clone size: .; J gene: TRBJ2-1; CDR3 DNA: TGTGCCAGCAGGAAGACTAGCGGGGGGAGCAATGAGCAGTTCTTC; CDR3 protein: CASRKTSGGSNEQFF
CDR3 length: 15; V gene: TRBV30; D gene: TRBD1; clone size: .; J gene: TRBJ2-1; CDR3 DNA: TGTGCCTGGAGTGTGGGACAGGACCTCTACAATGAGCAGTTCTTC; CDR3 protein: CAWSVGQDLYNEQFF
CDR3 length: 16; V gene: TRBV6-5; D gene: TRBD1; clone size: .; J gene: TRBJ2-3; CDR3 DNA: TGTGCCAGCAGTTACTCGCCTGGACAGGGCACAGATACGCAGTATTTT; CDR3 protein: CASSYSPGQGTDTQYF
CDR3 length: 15; V gene: TRBV5-4; D gene: TRBD2; clone size: .; J gene: TRBJ2-3; CDR3 DNA: TGTGCCAGCAGCATACCTAGCGGGGGGTCAGATACGCAGTATTTT; CDR3 protein: CASSIPSGGSDTQYF
CDR3 length: 14; V gene: TRBV30; D gene: .; clone size: .; J gene: TRBJ2-2; CDR3 DNA: TGTGCCTGGAGAAGGGACACCAACACCGGGGAGCTGTTTTTT; CDR3 protein: CAWRRDTNTGELFF
CDR3 length: 18; V gene: TRBV27; D gene: TRBD2; clone size: .; J gene: TRBJ2-7; CDR3 DNA: TGTGCCAGCAGTCCCAACCCGGGGTGGCGGGGGGCTCCCTACGAGCAGTACTTC; CDR3 protein: CASSPNPGWRGAPYEQYF
CDR3 length: 13; V gene: TRBV29-1; D gene: TRBD1; clone size: .; J gene: TRBJ2-3; CDR3 DNA: TGCAGCGTCGGACAGGGGGGCACAGATACGCAGTATTTT; CDR3 protein: CSVGQGGTDTQYF
CDR3 length: 13; V gene: TRBV6-5; D gene: TRBD1; clone size: .; J gene: TRBJ1-2; CDR3 DNA: TGTGCCAGCAGAGGACAGGGAAGGTATGGCTACACCTTC; CDR3 protein: CASRGQGRYGYTF
CDR3 length: 18; V gene: TRBV4-1; D gene: TRBD2; clone size: .; J gene: TRBJ2-2; CDR3 DNA: TGCGCCAGCAGCCAAGACAATCTAGCGGGGGGCCCATACGGGGAGCTGTTTTTT; CDR3 protein: CASSQDNLAGGPYGELFF
CDR3 length: 18; V gene: TRBV12-5; D gene: TRBD1; clone size: .; J gene: TRBJ2-3; CDR3 DNA: TGTGCTAGTGGTTTGGGGTTTGGGGGACAGCACCTCACAGATACGCAGTATTTT; CDR3 protein: CASGLGFGGQHLTDTQYF
CDR3 length: 16; V gene: TRBV6-1; D gene: .; clone size: few; J gene: TRBJ2-1; CDR3 DNA: TGTGCCAGCAGTGGGGAGGGGGGTCCTCCAGGCGATGAGCAGTTCTTC; CDR3 protein: CASSGEGGPPGDEQFF
CDR3 length: 14; V gene: TRBV5-6; D gene: .; clone size: .; J gene: TRBJ1-2; CDR3 DNA: TGTGCCAGCAGCTCCGACATCACTAACTATGGCTACACCTTC; CDR3 protein: CASSSDITNYGYTF
CDR3 length: 13; V gene: TRBV2; D gene: .; clone size: .; J gene: TRBJ2-3; CDR3 DNA: TGTGCCAGCTATTTAGTGAGCACAGATACGCAGTATTTT; CDR3 protein: CASYLVSTDTQYF
CDR3 length: 16; V gene: TRBV6-2/TRBV6-3; D gene: .; clone size: few; J gene: TRBJ1-5; CDR3 DNA: TGTGCCAGCAGTTACCCCGGGACTTATAGCAATCAGCCCCAGCATTTT; CDR3 protein: CASSYPGTYSNQPQHF
CDR3 length: 12; V gene: TRBV7-9; D gene: .; clone size: .; J gene: TRBJ1-2; CDR3 DNA: TGTGCCAGCAGCCGTCCTAACTATGGCTACACCTTC; CDR3 protein: CASSRPNYGYTF
CDR3 length: 15; V gene: TRBV5-1; D gene: .; clone size: once; J gene: TRBJ1-1; CDR3 DNA: TGCGCCAGCAGCCGGCTGTCAAGCGGGAACACTGAAGCTTTCTTT; CDR3 protein: CASSRLSSGNTEAFF
CDR3 length: 17; V gene: TRBV12-5; D gene: TRBD1; clone size: .; J gene: TRBJ2-3; CDR3 DNA: TGTGCTAGTGGTTTGGCACAGGGGGCCTCGTTCCCAGATACGCAGTATTTT; CDR3 protein: CASGLAQGASFPDTQYF
CDR3 length: 17; V gene: TRBV30; D gene: TRBD2; clone size: .; J gene: TRBJ2-2; CDR3 DNA: TGTGCCTGGAAAATGTTCAGCGGGGGAGCGAACACCGGGGAGCTGTTTTTT; CDR3 protein: CAWKMFSGGANTGELFF
CDR3 length: 15; V gene: TRBV5-4; D gene: TRBD1; clone size: .; J gene: TRBJ1-6; CDR3 DNA: TGTGCCAGCACCTGGGGACAGGGGGGGGGTTCACCCCTCCACTTT; CDR3 protein: CASTWGQGGGSPLHF
CDR3 length: 14; V gene: TRBV6-5; D gene: TRBD1; clone size: once; J gene: TRBJ2-7; CDR3 DNA: TGTGCCAGCAGCCTAGGACAGGGGCGTTACGAGCAGTACTTC; CDR3 protein: CASSLGQGRYEQYF
CDR3 length: 14; V gene: TRBV19; D gene: TRBD1; clone size: .; J gene: TRBJ1-2; CDR3 DNA: TGTGCCAGTAGAGGGACAGGGGTGAACTATGGCTACACCTTC; CDR3 protein: CASRGTGVNYGYTF
CDR3 length: 15; V gene: TRBV3-1/TRBV3-2; D gene: .; clone size: .; J gene: TRBJ1-1; CDR3 DNA: TGTGCCAGCAGCCAATTAGACAAACTGAACACTGAAGCTTTCTTT; CDR3 protein: CASSQLDKLNTEAFF
CDR3 length: 14; V gene: TRBV19; D gene: .; clone size: .; J gene: TRBJ1-1; CDR3 DNA: TGTGCCAGTAGTATAGGACAGTTGAACACTGAAGCTTTCTTT; CDR3 protein: CASSIGQLNTEAFF